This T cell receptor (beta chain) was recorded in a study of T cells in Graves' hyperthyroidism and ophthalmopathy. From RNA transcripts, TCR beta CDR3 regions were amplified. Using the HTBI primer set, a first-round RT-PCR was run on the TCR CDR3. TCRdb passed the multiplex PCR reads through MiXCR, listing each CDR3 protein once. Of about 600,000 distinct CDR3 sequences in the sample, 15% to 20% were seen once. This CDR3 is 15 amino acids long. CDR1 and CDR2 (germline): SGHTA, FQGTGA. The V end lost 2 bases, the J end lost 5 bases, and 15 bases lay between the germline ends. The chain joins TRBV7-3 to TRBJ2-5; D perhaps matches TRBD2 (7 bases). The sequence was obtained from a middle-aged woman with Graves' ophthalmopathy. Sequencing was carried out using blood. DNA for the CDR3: TGTGCCAGCAGCTTAGGGGGGGCGCGAGGGGAGACCCAGTACTTC. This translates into CASSLGGARGETQYF.